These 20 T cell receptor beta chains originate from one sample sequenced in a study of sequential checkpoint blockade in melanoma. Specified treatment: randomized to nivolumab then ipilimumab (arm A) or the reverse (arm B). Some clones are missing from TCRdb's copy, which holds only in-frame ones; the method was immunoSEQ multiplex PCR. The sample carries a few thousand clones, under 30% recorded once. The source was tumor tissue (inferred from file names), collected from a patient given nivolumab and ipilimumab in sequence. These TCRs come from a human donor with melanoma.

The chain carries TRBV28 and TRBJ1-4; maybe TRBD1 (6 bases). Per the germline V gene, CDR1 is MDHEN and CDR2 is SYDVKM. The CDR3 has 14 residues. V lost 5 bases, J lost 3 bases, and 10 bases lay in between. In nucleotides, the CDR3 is TGTGCCAGCAGTACAGGGCCTCCTAATGAAAAACTGTTTTTT. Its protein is CASSTGPPNEKLFF.

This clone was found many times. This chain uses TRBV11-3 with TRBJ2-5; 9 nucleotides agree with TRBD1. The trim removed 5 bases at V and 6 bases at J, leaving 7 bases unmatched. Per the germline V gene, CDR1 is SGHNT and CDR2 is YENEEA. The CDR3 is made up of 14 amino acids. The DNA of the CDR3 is TGTGCCAGCAGCACCCCGGGACAGGGCCAGACCCAGTACTTC. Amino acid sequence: CASSTPGQGQTQYF.

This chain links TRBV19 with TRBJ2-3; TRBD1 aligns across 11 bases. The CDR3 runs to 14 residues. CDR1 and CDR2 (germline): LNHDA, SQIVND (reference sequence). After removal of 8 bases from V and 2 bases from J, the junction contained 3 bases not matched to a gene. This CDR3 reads CASGDRGNTDTQYF. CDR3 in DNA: TGTGCCAGTGGGGACAGGGGGAACACAGATACGCAGTATTTT.

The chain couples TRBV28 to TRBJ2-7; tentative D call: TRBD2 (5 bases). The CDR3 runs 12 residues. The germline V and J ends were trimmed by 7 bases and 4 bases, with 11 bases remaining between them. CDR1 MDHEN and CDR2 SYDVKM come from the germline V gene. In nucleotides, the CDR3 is TGTGCCAGCAAGAGGGCTCAGTACGAGCAGTACTTC. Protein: CASKRAQYEQYF.

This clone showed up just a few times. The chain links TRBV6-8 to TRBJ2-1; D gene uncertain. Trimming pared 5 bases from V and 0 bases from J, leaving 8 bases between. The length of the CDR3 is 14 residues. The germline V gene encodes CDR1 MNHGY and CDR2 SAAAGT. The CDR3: CASSTESSYNEQFF. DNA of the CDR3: TGTGCCAGCAGTACAGAGAGCTCCTACAATGAGCAGTTCTTC.

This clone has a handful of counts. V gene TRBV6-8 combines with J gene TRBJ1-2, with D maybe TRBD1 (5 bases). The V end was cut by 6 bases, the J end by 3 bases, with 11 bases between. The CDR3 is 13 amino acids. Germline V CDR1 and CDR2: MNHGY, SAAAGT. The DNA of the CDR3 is TGTGCCAGCAGGAAGCAAGGGGACTATGGCTACACCTTC. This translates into CASRKQGDYGYTF.

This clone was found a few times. The CDR3 nucleotides are TGTGCCAGCAGCTTGAGACTAGCTGGAGAGACCCAGTACTTC. It translates to CASSLRLAGETQYF. The rearrangement links TRBV9 to TRBJ2-5; 7 nucleotides line up with TRBD2. This CDR3 region has 14 residues. The V segment lost 4 bases and the J segment 4 bases; nucleotides outside the gene matches: 7. The germline gives CDR1 SGDLS, CDR2 YYNGEE. Looking up the rest from reference TRBV9 and TRBJ2-5 gives the full variable domain: DSGVTQTPKHLITATGQRVTLRCSPRSGDLSVYWYQQSLDQGLQFLIQYYNGEERAKGNILERFSAQQFPDLHSELNLSSLELGDSALYFCASSLRLAGETQYFGPGTRLLVL.

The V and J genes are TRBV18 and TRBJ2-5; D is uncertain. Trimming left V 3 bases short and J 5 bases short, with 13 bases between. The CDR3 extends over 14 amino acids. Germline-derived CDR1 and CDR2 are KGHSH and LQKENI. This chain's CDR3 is CASSPGRRRETQYF. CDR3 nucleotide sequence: TGTGCCAGCTCACCGGGTCGGCGCCGCGAGACCCAGTACTTC.

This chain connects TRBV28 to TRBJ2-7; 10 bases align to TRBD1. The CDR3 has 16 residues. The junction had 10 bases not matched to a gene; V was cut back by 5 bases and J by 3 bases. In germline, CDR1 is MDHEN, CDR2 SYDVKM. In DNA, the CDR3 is TGTGCCAGCAGTCCTCCACCGACAGGGGGCGGCTACGAGCAGTACTTC. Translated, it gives CASSPPPTGGGYEQYF.

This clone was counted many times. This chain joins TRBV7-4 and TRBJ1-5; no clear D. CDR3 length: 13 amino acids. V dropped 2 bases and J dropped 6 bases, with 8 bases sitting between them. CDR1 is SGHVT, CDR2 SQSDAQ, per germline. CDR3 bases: TGTGCCAGCAGCTTAACCGGCGGTCAGCCCCAGCATTTT. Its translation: CASSLTGGQPQHF. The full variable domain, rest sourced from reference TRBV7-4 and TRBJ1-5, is GAGVSQSPRYKVAKRGRDVALRCDSISGHVTLYWYRQTLGQGSEVLTYSQSDAQRDKSGRPSGRFSAERPERSVSTLKIQRTEQGDSAVYLCASSLTGGQPQHFGDGTRLSIL.

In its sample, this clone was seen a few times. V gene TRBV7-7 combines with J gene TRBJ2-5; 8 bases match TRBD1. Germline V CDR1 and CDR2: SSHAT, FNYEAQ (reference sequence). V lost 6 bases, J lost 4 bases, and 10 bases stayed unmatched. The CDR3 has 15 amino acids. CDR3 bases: TGTGCCAGCAGACGCTACGGACAGGGCGGAGAGACCCAGTACTTC. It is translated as CASRRYGQGGETQYF.

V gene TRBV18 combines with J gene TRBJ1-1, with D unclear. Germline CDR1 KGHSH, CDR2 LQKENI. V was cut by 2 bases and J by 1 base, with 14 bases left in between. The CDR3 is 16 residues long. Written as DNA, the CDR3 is TGTGCCAGCTCACCAACTGTCGGGAGAGCGAACACTGAAGCTTTCTTT. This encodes CASSPTVGRANTEAFF.

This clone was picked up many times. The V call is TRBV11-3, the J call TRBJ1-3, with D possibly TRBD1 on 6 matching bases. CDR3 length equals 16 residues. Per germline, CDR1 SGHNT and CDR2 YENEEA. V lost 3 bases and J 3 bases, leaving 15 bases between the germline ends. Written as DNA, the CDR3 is TGTGCCAGCAGCTTCGGCCGGGGGCCGGGTGGAAACACCATATATTTT. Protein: CASSFGRGPGGNTIYF. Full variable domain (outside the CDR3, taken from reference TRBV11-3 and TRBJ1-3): EAGVVQSPRYKIIEKKQPVAFWCNPISGHNTLYWYLQNLGQGPELLIRYENEEAVDDSQLPKDRFSAERLKGVDSTLKIQPAELGDSAVYLCASSFGRGPGGNTIYFGEGSWLTVV.

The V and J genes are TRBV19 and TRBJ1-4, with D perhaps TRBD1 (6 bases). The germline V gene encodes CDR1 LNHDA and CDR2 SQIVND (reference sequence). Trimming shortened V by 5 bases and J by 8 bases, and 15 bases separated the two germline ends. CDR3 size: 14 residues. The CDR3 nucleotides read TGTGCCAGTAGTTCGGGGGCAGGTGAAGAAAAACTGTTTTTT. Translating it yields CASSSGAGEEKLFF.

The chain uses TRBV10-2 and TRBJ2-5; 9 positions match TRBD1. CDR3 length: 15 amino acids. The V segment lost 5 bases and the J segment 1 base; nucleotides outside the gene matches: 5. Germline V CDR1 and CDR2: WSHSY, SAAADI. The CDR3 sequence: CASSTGTGIQETQYF. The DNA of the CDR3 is TGCGCCAGCAGTACCGGGACAGGGATCCAAGAGACCCAGTACTTC.

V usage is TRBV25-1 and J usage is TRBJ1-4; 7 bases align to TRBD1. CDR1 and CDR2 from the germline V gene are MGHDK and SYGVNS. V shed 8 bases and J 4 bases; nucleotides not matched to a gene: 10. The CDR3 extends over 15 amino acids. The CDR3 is CASSPGGTVNEKLFF. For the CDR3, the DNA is TGTGCCAGCTCACCGGGGGGGACAGTTAATGAAAAACTGTTTTTT.

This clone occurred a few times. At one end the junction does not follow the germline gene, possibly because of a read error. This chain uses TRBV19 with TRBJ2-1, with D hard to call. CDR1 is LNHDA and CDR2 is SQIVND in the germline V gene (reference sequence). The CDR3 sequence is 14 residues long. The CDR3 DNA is TGTGCCAGTAGCATAGATGACTCCTACAATGAGCAGTTCTTC. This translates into CASSIDDSYNEQFF.

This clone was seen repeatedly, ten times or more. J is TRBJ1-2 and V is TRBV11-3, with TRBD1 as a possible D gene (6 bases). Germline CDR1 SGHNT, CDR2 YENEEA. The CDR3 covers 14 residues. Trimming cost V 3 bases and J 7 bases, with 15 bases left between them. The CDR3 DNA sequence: TGTGCCAGCAGCTTGGGGGGCGGAATAACTGGCTACACCTTC. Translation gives CASSLGGGITGYTF.

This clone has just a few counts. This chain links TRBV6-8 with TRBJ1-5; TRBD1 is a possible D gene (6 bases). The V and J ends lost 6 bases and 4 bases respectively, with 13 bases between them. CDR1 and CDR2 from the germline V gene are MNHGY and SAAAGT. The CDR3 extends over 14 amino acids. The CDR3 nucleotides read TGTGCCAGCAGGGAGGCAGGGGCGAATCAGCCCCAGCATTTT. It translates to CASREAGANQPQHF.

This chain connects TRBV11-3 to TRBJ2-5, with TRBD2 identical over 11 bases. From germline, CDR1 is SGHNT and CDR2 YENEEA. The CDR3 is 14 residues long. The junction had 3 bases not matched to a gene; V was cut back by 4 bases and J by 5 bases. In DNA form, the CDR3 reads TGTGCCAGCAGCTCGACTAGCGGGATTGAGACCCAGTACTTC. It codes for CASSSTSGIETQYF.